Reported below is one T cell receptor (beta chain). As yet, its antigen is unknown. The CDR3 contains 14 residues. The V gene's germline CDR1 is SGHDT and CDR2 YYEEEE. V shed 4 bases and J shed 3 bases, with 11 bases lying between them. The entry originates in a study of Ad26.COV2.S vaccination and SARS-CoV-2 variants. The study, taken as a whole, reports: Vaccinated individuals (as opposed to placebo recipients) had higher spike-specific TCR breadth. Across vaccine and placebo recipients, the breadth of non-spike TCRs was similar.

Produced via immunoSEQ multiplex PCR; TCRdb's table is partial and in-frame only. The sample has about 350,000 clones; 92% are singletons. The chain links TRBV5-6 to TRBJ1-5, with D possibly TRBD1 on 5 matching bases. The sequencing used peripheral blood, collected after recovery from COVID-19. The TCR was taken from a human donor who had recovered from COVID-19. The chain's CDR3 is CASSPQGYNQPQHF. In nucleotides, the CDR3 is TGTGCCAGCAGCCCCCAGGGTTACAATCAGCCCCAGCATTTT.